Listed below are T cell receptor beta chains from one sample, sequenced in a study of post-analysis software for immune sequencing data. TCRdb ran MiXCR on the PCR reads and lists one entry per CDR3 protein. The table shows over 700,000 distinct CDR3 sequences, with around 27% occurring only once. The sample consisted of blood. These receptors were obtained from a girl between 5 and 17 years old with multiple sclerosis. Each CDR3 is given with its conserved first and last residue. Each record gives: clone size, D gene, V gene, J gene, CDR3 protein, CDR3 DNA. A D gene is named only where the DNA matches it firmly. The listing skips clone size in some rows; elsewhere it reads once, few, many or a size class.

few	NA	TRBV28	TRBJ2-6	CASSLAEPSGANVLTF	TGTGCCAGCAGTTTGGCCGAGCCCTCTGGGGCCAACGTCCTGACTTTC
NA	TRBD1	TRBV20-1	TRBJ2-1	CSARDLQGARYEQFF	TGCAGTGCTAGAGATCTCCAGGGGGCGCGCTATGAGCAGTTCTTC
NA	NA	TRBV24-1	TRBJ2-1	CATGGVTERFF	TGTGCCACCGGAGGGGTGACTGAGCGGTTCTTC
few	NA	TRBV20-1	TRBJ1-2	CSVTGANYGYTF	TGCAGTGTAACGGGAGCTAACTATGGCTACACCTTC
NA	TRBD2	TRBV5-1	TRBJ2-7	CASSFLPFAGTSGSYEQYF	TGCGCCAGCAGCTTTCTCCCCTTTGCCGGGACTAGCGGCTCCTACGAGCAGTACTTC
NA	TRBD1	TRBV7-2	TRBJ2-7	CASSRGQASTYEQYF	TGTGCCAGCAGCAGAGGACAGGCTTCTACCTACGAGCAGTACTTC
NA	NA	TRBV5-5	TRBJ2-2	CASSYLVGLGGELFF	TGTGCCAGCAGCTACCTTGTGGGGTTGGGCGGGGAGCTGTTTTTT
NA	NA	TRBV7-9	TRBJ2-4	CASSSVGRQDIQYF	TGTGCCAGCAGCTCTGTCGGGCGCCAGGACATTCAGTACTTC
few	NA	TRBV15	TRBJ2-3	CATQAGGTDTQYF	TGTGCCACCCAGGCAGGGGGCACAGATACGCAGTATTTT
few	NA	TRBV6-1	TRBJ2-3	CASSELHHPVDTQYF	TGTGCCAGCAGCGAACTCCACCACCCGGTAGATACGCAGTATTTT
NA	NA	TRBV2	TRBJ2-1	CASSLPTGHNEQFF	TGTGCCAGCAGTCTCCCTACTGGTCACAATGAGCAGTTCTTC
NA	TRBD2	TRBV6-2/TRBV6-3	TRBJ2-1	CASMSSGREQFF	TGTGCCAGCATGTCTAGCGGGCGGGAGCAGTTCTTC
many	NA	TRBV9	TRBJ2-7	CASSPRGDEQYF	TGTGCCAGCAGCCCAAGGGGGGACGAGCAGTACTTC
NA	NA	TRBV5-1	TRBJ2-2	CASRQGDPGELFF	TGCGCCAGCAGACAGGGAGACCCCGGGGAGCTGTTTTTT
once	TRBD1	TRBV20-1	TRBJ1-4	CSARAGGPTNEKLFF	TGCAGTGCTAGAGCAGGGGGCCCCACTAATGAAAAACTGTTTTTT
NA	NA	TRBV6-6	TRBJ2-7	CAGRRGIPSYEQYF	TGTGCCGGCAGACGGGGGATACCCTCCTACGAGCAGTACTTC
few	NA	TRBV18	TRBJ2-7	CASSPFTGVQRPEQYF	TGTGCCAGCTCACCCTTTACGGGGGTTCAGCGTCCCGAGCAGTACTTC
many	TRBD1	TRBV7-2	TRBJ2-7	CASSWGQGSYEQYF	TGTGCCAGCAGTTGGGGACAGGGGTCCTACGAGCAGTACTTC
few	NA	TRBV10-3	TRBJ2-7	CAISEGASYEQYF	TGTGCCATCAGTGAGGGGGCGAGCTACGAGCAGTACTTC
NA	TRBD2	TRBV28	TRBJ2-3	CASEREAGTDTQYF	TGTGCCAGTGAGCGGGAGGCCGGAACAGATACGCAGTATTTT
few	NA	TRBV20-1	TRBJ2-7	CSANRDNSYEQYF	TGCAGTGCTAACCGAGACAACAGCTACGAGCAGTACTTC
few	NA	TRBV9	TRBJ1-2	CASSVGLSGRNNYGYTF	TGTGCCAGCAGCGTAGGTCTTTCGGGCAGGAATAACTATGGCTACACCTTC
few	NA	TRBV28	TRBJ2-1	CASSSPHHEQFF	TGTGCCAGCAGTTCGCCCCATCATGAGCAGTTCTTC
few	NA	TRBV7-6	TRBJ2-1	CASSSTLGTPNYNEQFF	TGTGCCAGCAGCTCCACACTAGGAACGCCAAACTACAATGAGCAGTTCTTC
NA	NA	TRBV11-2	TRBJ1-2	CASSLERGPGYTF	TGTGCCAGCAGCTTAGAGCGCGGGCCCGGCTACACCTTC
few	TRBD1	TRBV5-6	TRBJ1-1	CASSQTGFGAFF	TGTGCCAGCAGCCAGACAGGGTTTGGAGCTTTCTTT
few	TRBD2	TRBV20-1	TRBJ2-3	CSAGPGLATDTQYF	TGCAGTGCTGGGCCGGGACTAGCGACAGATACGCAGTATTTT
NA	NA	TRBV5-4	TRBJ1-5	CASSLSPYSNQPQHF	TGTGCCAGCAGCCTGAGCCCTTATAGCAATCAGCCCCAGCATTTT
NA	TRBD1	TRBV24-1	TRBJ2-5	CATSDSGTGGLTQYF	TGTGCCACCAGTGATTCCGGGACAGGGGGATTGACCCAGTACTTC
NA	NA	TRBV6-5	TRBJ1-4	CASSLGAGANEKLFF	TGTGCCAGCAGTCTGGGGGCGGGGGCTAATGAAAAACTGTTTTTT
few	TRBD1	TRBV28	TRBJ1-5	CASRQDRVNQPQHF	TGTGCCAGCAGACAGGACAGGGTCAATCAGCCCCAGCATTTT
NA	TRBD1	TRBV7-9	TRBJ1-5	CASSRDSYNQPQHF	TGTGCCAGCAGTAGGGACAGCTACAATCAGCCCCAGCATTTT
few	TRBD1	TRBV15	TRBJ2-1	CATSRAGTGYNEQFF	TGTGCCACCAGCAGAGCCGGGACAGGGTACAATGAGCAGTTCTTC
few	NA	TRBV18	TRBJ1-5	CASSPGGWGRVQPQHF	TGTGCCAGCTCACCGGGCGGTTGGGGGCGCGTTCAGCCCCAGCATTTT
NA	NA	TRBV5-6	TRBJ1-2	CASSPAYNYGYTF	TGTGCCAGCAGCCCCGCTTATAACTATGGCTACACCTTC
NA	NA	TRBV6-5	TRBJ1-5	CASSSDFGGGQPQHF	TGTGCCAGCAGCTCCGATTTCGGTGGAGGACAGCCCCAGCATTTT
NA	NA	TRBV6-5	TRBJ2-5	CASSLYSRPQETQYF	TGTGCCAGCAGTCTCTACAGCAGACCTCAAGAGACCCAGTACTTC
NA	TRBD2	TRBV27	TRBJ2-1	CASSLSTSGNKDNEQFF	TGTGCCAGCAGTTTATCAACTAGCGGGAACAAGGACAATGAGCAGTTCTTC
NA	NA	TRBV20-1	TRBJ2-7	CSAREDLVRDYEQYF	TGCAGTGCTAGAGAGGACTTGGTACGGGACTACGAGCAGTACTTC
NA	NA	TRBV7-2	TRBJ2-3	CASSLGSGRDQYF	TGTGCCAGCAGCTTAGGGTCTGGGCGGGACCAGTATTTT
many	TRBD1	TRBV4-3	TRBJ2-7	CASSQATRDREYEQYF	TGCGCCAGCAGCCAAGCGACCCGGGACAGGGAATACGAGCAGTACTTC
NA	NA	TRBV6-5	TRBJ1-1	CASSSHRGPDRGEAFF	TGTGCCAGCAGTTCCCATCGGGGCCCGGATAGGGGTGAAGCTTTCTTT
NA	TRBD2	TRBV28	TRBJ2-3	CASRLRDRGRGSTDTQYF	TGTGCCAGCAGACTCCGGGACCGAGGGAGGGGATCCACAGATACGCAGTATTTT
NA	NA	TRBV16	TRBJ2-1	CASSQSVFSRISYNEQFF	TGTGCCAGCAGCCAAAGTGTATTTTCTCGAATCTCCTACAATGAGCAGTTCTTC
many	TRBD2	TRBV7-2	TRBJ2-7	CASSLGTSDEQYF	TGTGCCAGCAGCTTAGGGACTAGTGACGAGCAGTACTTC
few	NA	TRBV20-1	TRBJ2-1	CSAPRKEIQFF	TGCAGTGCTCCGAGAAAAGAGATACAGTTCTTC
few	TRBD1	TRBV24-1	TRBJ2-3	CATSDLTGGPDTQYF	TGTGCCACCAGTGATTTGACAGGGGGCCCAGATACGCAGTATTTT
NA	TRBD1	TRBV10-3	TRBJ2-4	CAISEERAGGILAKNIQYF	TGTGCCATCAGTGAGGAGCGTGCAGGGGGCATCCTGGCCAAAAACATTCAGTACTTC
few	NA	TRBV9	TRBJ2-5	CASSVEGAGETQYF	TGTGCCAGCAGCGTGGAGGGGGCTGGGGAGACCCAGTACTTC
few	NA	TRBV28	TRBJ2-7	CASSPQGTLSYEQYF	TGTGCCAGCAGCCCCCAGGGGACCCTCTCCTACGAGCAGTACTTC
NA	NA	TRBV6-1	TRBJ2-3	CASSRFPATRGTDTQYF	TGTGCCAGCAGTCGGTTCCCTGCGACGAGGGGGACAGATACGCAGTATTTT
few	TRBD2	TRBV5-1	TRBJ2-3	CASSLESLAGIDTQYF	TGCGCCAGCAGCCTTGAGTCTCTAGCGGGCATAGATACGCAGTATTTT